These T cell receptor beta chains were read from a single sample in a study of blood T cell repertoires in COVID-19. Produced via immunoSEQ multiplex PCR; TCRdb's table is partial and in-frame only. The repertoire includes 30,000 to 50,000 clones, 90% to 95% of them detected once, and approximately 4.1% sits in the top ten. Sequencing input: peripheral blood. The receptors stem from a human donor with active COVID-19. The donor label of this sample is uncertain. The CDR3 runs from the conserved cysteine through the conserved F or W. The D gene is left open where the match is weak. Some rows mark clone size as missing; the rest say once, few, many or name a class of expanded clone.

CASSLVWRGVDEQFF TGTGCCAGCAGCTTAGTCTGGCGGGGGGTGGATGAGCAGTTCTTC TRBJ2-1 TRBD2 NA TRBV7-9
CARTSGGAGELFF TGTGCCCGGACTAGCGGGGGGGCCGGGGAGCTGTTTTTT TRBJ2-2 TRBD2 NA TRBV19
CASSLGGSGSGEQYF TGTGCCAGCAGCTTAGGGGGTAGCGGGAGTGGTGAGCAGTACTTC TRBJ2-7 TRBD2 NA TRBV7-6
CASSQGLSSYEQYF TGTGCCAGCAGCCAAGGCCTTAGCTCCTACGAGCAGTACTTC TRBJ2-7 NA NA TRBV3-1/TRBV3-2
CASSLDRFTSEQYF TGTGCCAGCAGTTTGGACAGGTTTACGAGCGAGCAGTACTTC TRBJ2-7 TRBD1 NA TRBV2
CASSRRGNEKLFF TGCGCCAGCAGCAGAAGGGGGAATGAAAAACTGTTTTTT TRBJ1-4 NA NA TRBV4-3
CASSPPGLAGVGYEQYF TGTGCCAGCAGCCCACCGGGACTAGCGGGAGTTGGCTACGAGCAGTACTTC TRBJ2-7 TRBD2 NA TRBV5-4
CASSLGIGGSGNTIYF TGCGCCAGCAGCTTAGGAATAGGCGGCTCTGGAAACACCATATATTTT TRBJ1-3 NA NA TRBV5-1
CASSFGTVLPGF TGTGCCAGCAGTTTCGGGACAGTCCTACCTGGTTTC TRBJ1-2 TRBD1 NA TRBV28
CATSPGGGPPQETQYF TGTGCCACCAGCCCTGGGGGGGGACCACCACAAGAGACCCAGTACTTC TRBJ2-5 TRBD2 NA TRBV24-1
CASSPGGAQETQYF TGTGCCAGCAGTCCCGGGGGGGCCCAAGAGACCCAGTACTTC TRBJ2-5 TRBD2 NA TRBV28
CASTWRDSYEQYF TGTGCCAGCACCTGGCGGGATTCCTACGAGCAGTACTTC TRBJ2-7 NA NA TRBV12-3/TRBV12-4
CASRRDRELNSPLHF TGTGCCAGCAGGCGGGACAGGGAGCTCAATTCACCCCTCCACTTT TRBJ1-6 TRBD1 NA TRBV27
CASSPGTDPSYEQYF TGTGCCAGCAGCCCCGGGACAGACCCCTCCTACGAGCAGTACTTC TRBJ2-7 TRBD1 NA TRBV11-3
CASTFVNEQFF TGTGCCAGTACTTTCGTGAATGAGCAGTTCTTC TRBJ2-1 NA NA TRBV19
CASSVTGTQETQYF TGCGCCAGCAGCGTAACAGGGACCCAAGAGACCCAGTACTTC TRBJ2-5 NA NA TRBV5-1
CASKVGGVANTGELFF TGTGCCAGCAAAGTTGGGGGGGTCGCGAACACCGGGGAGCTGTTTTTT TRBJ2-2 NA once TRBV21-1
CASSVDRGTTEAFF TGTGCCAGCAGTGTCGACAGGGGGACCACTGAAGCTTTCTTT TRBJ1-1 TRBD1 NA TRBV2
CASSFAGVLHF TGTGCCAGTAGTTTTGCCGGGGTGCTCCACTTT TRBJ1-6 NA few TRBV19
CASSLSTGAAKLFF TGTGCCAGCAGTTTATCCACAGGGGCGGCAAAACTGTTTTTT TRBJ1-4 TRBD1 NA TRBV27
CASSQGNIGDRERSNQPQHF TGCGCCAGCAGCCAAGGAAACATAGGGGACAGGGAGCGAAGCAATCAGCCCCAGCATTTT TRBJ1-5 TRBD1 NA TRBV4-1
CASLPVRQGGTGELFF TGTGCCAGCCTACCCGTGAGACAGGGGGGCACCGGGGAGCTGTTTTTT TRBJ2-2 TRBD1 NA TRBV27
CASGLGGSGEQFF TGTGCTAGTGGTTTAGGGGGATCTGGTGAGCAGTTCTTC TRBJ2-1 NA NA TRBV12-5
CASTRSSSYNEQFF TGTGCCAGCACCCGGTCGAGCTCCTACAATGAGCAGTTCTTC TRBJ2-1 NA NA TRBV6-5
CASSKQGRRAEQYF TGTGCCAGCAGCAAGCAGGGTCGTCGGGCCGAGCAGTACTTC TRBJ2-7 NA NA TRBV11-2
CASSLTGGEQFF TGTGCCAGCAGCCTGACAGGGGGAGAGCAGTTCTTC TRBJ2-1 TRBD1 NA TRBV5-8
CASSVYRGRTEAFF TGTGCCAGCAGCGTTTACAGGGGGCGGACTGAAGCTTTCTTT TRBJ1-1 TRBD1 NA TRBV11-2
CASSEQQGTEAFF TGTGCCAGCAGTGAACAGCAGGGTACTGAAGCTTTCTTT TRBJ1-1 NA NA TRBV6-1
CASSRDRTGSYEQYF TGTGCCAGCAGCCGGGACAGGACAGGTTCCTACGAGCAGTACTTC TRBJ2-7 TRBD1 NA TRBV4-2
CASSQDAGDREKLFF TGTGCCAGCAGCCAAGATGCGGGGGACCGGGAAAAACTGTTTTTT TRBJ1-4 NA NA TRBV3-1/TRBV3-2
CASSLTGYWDDQPQHF TGTGCCAGCAGTTTAACAGGGTATTGGGATGATCAGCCCCAGCATTTT TRBJ1-5 NA NA TRBV28
CASSLVVALSGEQFF TGCGCCAGCAGCTTGGTGGTAGCGCTTTCTGGTGAGCAGTTCTTC TRBJ2-1 NA NA TRBV5-1
CASSKQGSADTQYF TGTGCCAGCAGCAAACAGGGGTCCGCAGATACGCAGTATTTT TRBJ2-3 TRBD1 NA TRBV11-3
CASSDPGGRNTGELFF TGTGCCAGCAGTGACCCGGGGGGGAGAAACACCGGGGAGCTGTTTTTT TRBJ2-2 TRBD2 NA TRBV25-1
CASSEGTAGNTIYF TGTGCCAGCAGTGAAGGGACAGCCGGAAACACCATATATTTT TRBJ1-3 NA NA TRBV6-1
CASSFHPRDTTEQYF TGTGCCAGCAGCTTTCATCCGCGGGATACTACGGAGCAGTACTTC TRBJ2-7 NA NA TRBV5-4
CARGGWSGKYQAYYEQFF TGTGCCAGGGGGGGGTGGAGCGGGAAATATCAGGCCTATTATGAGCAGTTCTTC TRBJ2-1 TRBD2 NA TRBV3-1/TRBV3-2
CASSQYEGAPGGYTF TGTGCCAGCAGCCAATATGAGGGGGCGCCGGGTGGCTACACCTTC TRBJ1-2 TRBD1 NA TRBV14
CASSMGLAVDEQFF TGTGCCAGCAGCATGGGACTAGCGGTGGATGAGCAGTTCTTC TRBJ2-1 TRBD2 NA TRBV27
CASGQQGNTGELFF TGCGCCAGCGGTCAACAGGGAAACACCGGGGAGCTGTTTTTT TRBJ2-2 NA NA TRBV5-1
CASSPYSSYNEQFF TGTGCCAGCAGTCCCTATAGCTCCTACAATGAGCAGTTCTTC TRBJ2-1 NA NA TRBV6-5
CASSQALSTGTGNYEQYF TGTGCCAGCAGCCAAGCACTTTCCACCGGGACAGGGAACTACGAGCAGTACTTC TRBJ2-7 TRBD1 NA TRBV3-1/TRBV3-2
CASSEYRSGELFF TGTGCCAGCAGTGAATATCGGTCCGGGGAGCTGTTTTTT TRBJ2-2 NA NA TRBV25-1
CASSLDRAHEQYF TGTGCCAGCAGCTTAGACAGGGCCCACGAGCAGTACTTC TRBJ2-7 TRBD1 NA TRBV5-6
CASSPPGSDTIYF TGTGCCAGCTCACCGCCCGGGTCGGACACCATATATTTT TRBJ1-3 NA NA TRBV18
CASSKQGARQETQYF TGTGCCAGTAGCAAACAGGGGGCTCGACAAGAGACCCAGTACTTC TRBJ2-5 TRBD1 NA TRBV19
CASSRRSGGNANTGELFF TGCGCCAGCAGCCGGAGGTCGGGAGGAAACGCGAACACCGGGGAGCTGTTTTTT TRBJ2-2 TRBD2 NA TRBV5-1
CASSLVSGGTEAFF TGTGCCAGCAGCTTAGTGTCAGGGGGCACTGAAGCTTTCTTT TRBJ1-1 TRBD1 NA TRBV7-2
CASSRGLGTSGRGGEQFF TGCGCCAGCAGCCGAGGCCTCGGGACTAGCGGGAGGGGAGGTGAGCAGTTCTTC TRBJ2-1 TRBD2 NA TRBV4-3
CASSPTVANTEAFF TGTGCCAGCAGCCCGACAGTGGCGAACACTGAAGCTTTCTTT TRBJ1-1 NA NA TRBV3-1/TRBV3-2
CAIRAPFGGSSYEQYF TGTGCCATCAGGGCCCCTTTTGGCGGGAGCTCCTACGAGCAGTACTTC TRBJ2-7 TRBD2 NA TRBV10-3
CASSFLTDGDTQYF TGTGCCAGCAGCTTTCTTACCGACGGGGATACGCAGTATTTT TRBJ2-3 NA once TRBV5-4
CASSPGTEAFF TGTGCCAGCAGCCCAGGAACTGAAGCTTTCTTT TRBJ1-1 NA NA TRBV7-9